This T cell receptor (beta chain) was sequenced during a study of T cell repertoires in aging, cancer and after chemotherapy. Turning to the study itself: About 10 million TCR reads made up the full dataset.

TRB rearrangements spanning V, D and J were amplified using mixed TRB-A/B primers. TCRdb called the multiplex PCR reads again in MiXCR, with one record for every CDR3 protein. The data show around 9,600 distinct CDR3 sequences, with about two fifths seen just once and roughly 4% held by the top ten. Findings and limits, study-wide: Compared with age-matched healthy donors, untreated hematological or solid cancer patients showed higher blood TCR clonality. Immunological memory after chemotherapy cannot be judged from the repertoire data.

TCR beta rearrangements were amplified from peripheral blood genomic DNA. On this clonotype itself: The antigen is undetermined.

The V end was cut by 1 base, the J end by 0 bases, with 4 bases between. This CDR3 is 14 amino acids long. The rearrangement joins TRBV12-3 or TRBV12-4 to TRBJ2-1; no clear D. The sequence was obtained from a human donor in good health. The specimen sequenced was blood. Written as DNA, the CDR3 is TGTGCCAGCAGTTTAGGGGGCTCCTACAATGAGCAGTTCTTC. Amino acids: CASSLGGSYNEQFF.